This TCR beta chain was retrieved from a study of cytomegalovirus exposure and HLA in healthy donors. The PCR was carried out with 60 Vbeta primers and 13 Jbeta primers. Method: immunoSEQ multiplex PCR; TCRdb's copy keeps in-frame clones and lacks some. The table records some 180,000 clones, around 80% of them present only once. The V gene's germline CDR1 is SGHRS and CDR2 YFSETQ. V was pared by 0 bases and J by 1 base, with 10 bases of the junction left unmatched. The CDR3 sequence is 20 residues long. J is TRBJ2-2 and V is TRBV5-1; 12 bases agree with TRBD1. The sequence came from a male donor in good health and CMV-seronegative. The sample comprised PBMCs. CDR3 sequence: CASSLVPGQGASLNTGELFF. The CDR3 coding sequence is TGCGCCAGCAGCTTGGTTCCGGGACAGGGGGCATCACTGAACACCGGGGAGCTGTTTTTT.